Listed below are T cell receptor beta chains from one sample, sequenced in a study of beta chain features in type 1 diabetes. Generated by immunoSEQ multiplex PCR, the TCRdb table keeps only in-frame clones and is missing some. The profile shows 150,000 to 200,000 clones, 7.5% to 9.5% of them singletons. The sequenced material came from central memory CD4+ T cells from blood. The receptors shown here come from a woman aged 18-30 years in good health. Each CDR3 is given with its conserved first and last residue. The D gene is left open where the match is weak. The size of a clone is reported for some rows only, either as once, few or many, or as a class for expanded clones.

j_gene: TRBJ2-7
v_gene: TRBV2
abundance: few
d_gene: NA
CDR3nt: TGTGCCAGCAGTGGACCTGGACAAGGGGGTGGCGAGCAGTACTTC
CDR3aa: CASSGPGQGGGEQYF

j_gene: TRBJ2-5
v_gene: TRBV6-5
abundance: few
d_gene: NA
CDR3nt: TGTGCCAGCCAGTCCCAAGAGACCCAGTACTTC
CDR3aa: CASQSQETQYF

j_gene: TRBJ2-3
v_gene: TRBV7-2
abundance: many
d_gene: NA
CDR3nt: TGTGCCTCCGGGGAGGGGGTGATTATCACAGATACGCAGTATTTT
CDR3aa: CASGEGVIITDTQYF

j_gene: TRBJ1-1
v_gene: TRBV5-8
abundance: few
d_gene: TRBD1
CDR3nt: TGTGCCAGCAGCTTACAGGGGTCTGAAGCTTTCTTT
CDR3aa: CASSLQGSEAFF

j_gene: TRBJ1-1
v_gene: TRBV25-1
abundance: NA
d_gene: NA
CDR3nt: TGTGCCAGCAGTATACACGGACAGCTTGAAGCTTTCTTT
CDR3aa: CASSIHGQLEAFF

j_gene: TRBJ2-5
v_gene: TRBV11-3
abundance: NA
d_gene: NA
CDR3nt: TGTGCCAGCAGCTCCGGACAGTTGCAGACCCAGTACTTC
CDR3aa: CASSSGQLQTQYF

j_gene: TRBJ1-5
v_gene: TRBV19
abundance: few
d_gene: NA
CDR3nt: TGTGCCAGTAGTATATCGGCCCGGGGGCAGCCCCAGCATTTT
CDR3aa: CASSISARGQPQHF

j_gene: TRBJ2-3
v_gene: TRBV7-9
abundance: few
d_gene: TRBD1
CDR3nt: TGTGCCAGCAGCTCGGGACAGGGAATTGGCACAGATACGCAGTATTTT
CDR3aa: CASSSGQGIGTDTQYF

j_gene: TRBJ2-1
v_gene: TRBV6-6
abundance: NA
d_gene: TRBD2
CDR3nt: TGTGCCAGCAAAGGTCGGAGCGGGGTAAATGAGCAGTTCTTC
CDR3aa: CASKGRSGVNEQFF

j_gene: TRBJ2-6
v_gene: TRBV13
abundance: NA
d_gene: NA
CDR3nt: TGTGCCAGCAGCTCTAGGGGATACGGAGGGGCCAACGTCCTGACTTTC
CDR3aa: CASSSRGYGGANVLTF

j_gene: TRBJ1-4
v_gene: TRBV4-1
abundance: NA
d_gene: TRBD1
CDR3nt: TGCGCCAGCAGCCGACAGGGGACGGAAAAACTGTTTTTT
CDR3aa: CASSRQGTEKLFF

j_gene: TRBJ2-2
v_gene: TRBV19
abundance: many
d_gene: NA
CDR3nt: TGTGCCAGTAGTATCCCTTACACGAACACCGGGGAGCTGTTTTTT
CDR3aa: CASSIPYTNTGELFF

j_gene: TRBJ1-2
v_gene: TRBV11-2
abundance: few
d_gene: NA
CDR3nt: TGTGCCAGCAGCTTGGGGAGGGGAAGGCACTATGGCTACACCTTC
CDR3aa: CASSLGRGRHYGYTF

j_gene: TRBJ2-1
v_gene: TRBV5-1
abundance: few
d_gene: TRBD2
CDR3nt: TGCGCCAGCAGCTCCACTAGCGGGGGGGAGTACAATGAGCAGTTCTTC
CDR3aa: CASSSTSGGEYNEQFF

j_gene: TRBJ2-5
v_gene: TRBV19
abundance: NA
d_gene: TRBD1
CDR3nt: TGTGCCAGTAGTTCCGGACAGGGAAGGGAAGAGACCCAGTACTTC
CDR3aa: CASSSGQGREETQYF

j_gene: TRBJ1-2
v_gene: TRBV19
abundance: few
d_gene: TRBD1
CDR3nt: TGTGCCAGTAGCTGGGACAGGGCGCGTGGCTACACCTTC
CDR3aa: CASSWDRARGYTF

j_gene: TRBJ1-4
v_gene: TRBV7-2
abundance: NA
d_gene: NA
CDR3nt: TGTGCCAGCAGCACCGGACAACCAGGGGAAAAACTGTTTTTT
CDR3aa: CASSTGQPGEKLFF

j_gene: TRBJ2-3
v_gene: TRBV7-9
abundance: NA
d_gene: TRBD1
CDR3nt: TGTGCCAGCGCTAGGGACAGGGGGACAGATACGCAGTATTTT
CDR3aa: CASARDRGTDTQYF

j_gene: TRBJ1-6
v_gene: TRBV14
abundance: NA
d_gene: NA
CDR3nt: TGTGCCAGCAGCCAAGTTGTTGGGTCAGGGGAAGAGATCACCTATAATTCACCCCTCCACTTT
CDR3aa: CASSQVVGSGEEITYNSPLHF

j_gene: TRBJ1-1
v_gene: TRBV9
abundance: NA
d_gene: NA
CDR3nt: TGTGCCAGCAGCTCGGAGCCGGGGATGAACACTGAAGCTTTCTTT
CDR3aa: CASSSEPGMNTEAFF

j_gene: TRBJ2-7
v_gene: TRBV5-6
abundance: many
d_gene: TRBD1
CDR3nt: TGTGCCAGCAGCGGATGGACAGGGGACTACGAGCAGTACTTC
CDR3aa: CASSGWTGDYEQYF

j_gene: TRBJ2-5
v_gene: TRBV7-9
abundance: NA
d_gene: NA
CDR3nt: TGTGCCAGCAGCTTAGGGGACTACCAAGAGACCCAGTACTTC
CDR3aa: CASSLGDYQETQYF

j_gene: TRBJ2-3
v_gene: TRBV7-9
abundance: few
d_gene: TRBD2
CDR3nt: TGTGCCAGCAGCCGGACTAGCGGGACAGATACGCAGTATTTT
CDR3aa: CASSRTSGTDTQYF

j_gene: TRBJ1-2
v_gene: TRBV7-2
abundance: few
d_gene: NA
CDR3nt: TGTGCCAGCAGCTTAGTTAGTCAGGGAACTGTAAATGGCTACACCTTC
CDR3aa: CASSLVSQGTVNGYTF

j_gene: TRBJ2-7
v_gene: TRBV14
abundance: NA
d_gene: NA
CDR3nt: TGTGCCAGCAGCAAAAGGGACTTGGGTATCTACGAGCAGTACTTC
CDR3aa: CASSKRDLGIYEQYF

j_gene: TRBJ1-1
v_gene: TRBV5-1
abundance: few
d_gene: NA
CDR3nt: TGCGCCAGCAGCTTGTTTACAGCGAACACTGAAGCTTTCTTT
CDR3aa: CASSLFTANTEAFF

j_gene: TRBJ2-7
v_gene: TRBV2
abundance: many
d_gene: TRBD1
CDR3nt: TGTGCCAGCACCGGGGGACAGGGGGCCTACGAGCAGTACTTC
CDR3aa: CASTGGQGAYEQYF

j_gene: TRBJ2-1
v_gene: TRBV7-9
abundance: NA
d_gene: NA
CDR3nt: TGTGCCAGCAGCTTAGACGGCCCGGGGGATGAGCAGTTCTTC
CDR3aa: CASSLDGPGDEQFF

j_gene: TRBJ2-7
v_gene: TRBV2
abundance: NA
d_gene: TRBD1
CDR3nt: TGTGCCAGCAGTGCTCTACCCGGACAGGACTCTGTGAACGAGCAGTACTTC
CDR3aa: CASSALPGQDSVNEQYF

j_gene: TRBJ1-1
v_gene: TRBV6-1
abundance: NA
d_gene: NA
CDR3nt: TGTGCCAGCAGTGTTGCCGGGAACACTGAAGCTTTCTTT
CDR3aa: CASSVAGNTEAFF

j_gene: TRBJ2-7
v_gene: TRBV13
abundance: few
d_gene: TRBD1
CDR3nt: TGTGCCAGCAGCTCGAGGACAGGGTCCCACGAGCAGTACTTC
CDR3aa: CASSSRTGSHEQYF

j_gene: TRBJ2-1
v_gene: TRBV21-1
abundance: NA
d_gene: NA
CDR3nt: TGTGCCAGCAGCTCCCTGAGGGGGCATGAGCAGTTCTTC
CDR3aa: CASSSLRGHEQFF

j_gene: TRBJ1-1
v_gene: TRBV30
abundance: NA
d_gene: NA
CDR3nt: TGTGCCTGGAGTCCCATTGGGACTCTCAGGGAAGCTTTCTTT
CDR3aa: CAWSPIGTLREAFF

j_gene: TRBJ1-6
v_gene: TRBV7-3
abundance: NA
d_gene: TRBD1
CDR3nt: TGTGCCAGCAGCTTAACGGGGGACAGTTTTTCACCCCTCCACTTT
CDR3aa: CASSLTGDSFSPLHF

j_gene: TRBJ2-7
v_gene: TRBV6-1
abundance: few
d_gene: TRBD1
CDR3nt: TGTGCCAGCACCATGGCAGGACAGGGCTCCTACGAGCAGTACTTC
CDR3aa: CASTMAGQGSYEQYF

j_gene: TRBJ2-3
v_gene: TRBV11-2
abundance: few
d_gene: NA
CDR3nt: TGTGCCAGCAGCGTATTCGGTGGGGGAGGTAACACAGATACGCAGTATTTT
CDR3aa: CASSVFGGGGNTDTQYF

j_gene: TRBJ1-2
v_gene: TRBV10-3
abundance: many
d_gene: NA
CDR3nt: TGTGCCATTCAGACAGAGTCCTATGGCTACACCTTC
CDR3aa: CAIQTESYGYTF

j_gene: TRBJ1-4
v_gene: TRBV5-6
abundance: NA
d_gene: NA
CDR3nt: TGTGCCAGCAGGAAGGACAGAGTTAATGAAAAACTGTTTTTT
CDR3aa: CASRKDRVNEKLFF

j_gene: TRBJ2-7
v_gene: TRBV7-9
abundance: NA
d_gene: TRBD1
CDR3nt: TGTGCCAGCAGCTCGGACAGGGGAGGAGAGCAGTACTTC
CDR3aa: CASSSDRGGEQYF

j_gene: TRBJ2-3
v_gene: TRBV5-4
abundance: few
d_gene: NA
CDR3nt: TGTGCCAGCAGCCCCCGTGGGGGGTCAGATACGCAGTATTTT
CDR3aa: CASSPRGGSDTQYF

j_gene: TRBJ2-2
v_gene: TRBV7-7
abundance: NA
d_gene: NA
CDR3nt: TGTGCTAGCAGCTTAGTCTTCGGCCCAGGGCGCACCGGGGAGCTGTTTTTT
CDR3aa: CASSLVFGPGRTGELFF

j_gene: TRBJ1-2
v_gene: TRBV7-2
abundance: NA
d_gene: NA
CDR3nt: TGTGCCAGCAGGCCCCGGTTAGCTAACTATGGCTACACCTTC
CDR3aa: CASRPRLANYGYTF

j_gene: TRBJ2-1
v_gene: TRBV11-3
abundance: NA
d_gene: TRBD2
CDR3nt: TGTGCCAGCAGCTTTGGGGCTAGCGGTCCCTCCTACAATGAGCAGTTCTTC
CDR3aa: CASSFGASGPSYNEQFF

j_gene: TRBJ2-3
v_gene: TRBV7-8
abundance: few
d_gene: TRBD2
CDR3nt: TGTGCCAGCGCGCGGGGGGGGACCACAGATACGCAGTATTTT
CDR3aa: CASARGGTTDTQYF